A selection of T cell receptor beta chains follows, all from one sample in a study of cytomegalovirus exposure and HLA in healthy donors. The protocol was immunoSEQ multiplex PCR, while the TCRdb copy is restricted to in-frame clones and leaves out a portion. The table records some 190,000 clones, about 10% of them present only once. The sequenced sample was PBMCs. These receptors were taken from a woman aged 25 to 39 in good health and CMV-seropositive. CDR3s include the opening cysteine and the closing phenylalanine or tryptophan. D genes are given only for firm matches. A row's size may be missing; if present it is once, few, many or a size class.

abundance,d_gene,j_gene,v_gene,len,CDR3nt,CDR3aa
few,.,TRBJ2-1,TRBV12-5,14,TGTGCTAGTGGTTTGACCCTATATTTCAATGAGCAGTTCTTC,CASGLTLYFNEQFF
.,.,TRBJ1-1,TRBV9,12,TGTGCCAGCAGCACTCTAGGCAATGAAGCTTTCTTT,CASSTLGNEAFF
few,TRBD1,TRBJ1-2,TRBV25-1,17,TGTGCCAGCAGGGGGACAGGGGGCCTCCTAGCTAACTATGGCTACACCTTC,CASRGTGGLLANYGYTF
few,.,TRBJ1-3,TRBV11-3,15,TGTGCCAGCAGCTCGAGGACAGACCCCGGAAACACCATATATTTT,CASSSRTDPGNTIYF
.,.,TRBJ2-7,TRBV2,11,TGTGCCAGCAGGAGTGCCTACGAGCAGTACTTC,CASRSAYEQYF
.,.,TRBJ2-7,TRBV27,12,TGTGCCAGCAGTGGGCACCGATACGAGCAGTACTTC,CASSGHRYEQYF
few,TRBD1,TRBJ2-1,TRBV6-1,14,TGTGCCAGCAGCCCCCGGACAGGGCACAATGAGCAGTTCTTC,CASSPRTGHNEQFF
few,.,TRBJ2-5,TRBV5-1,14,TGCGCCAGCACTGAACCCGGAGGCGCGGAGACCCAGTACTTC,CASTEPGGAETQYF
few,TRBD2,TRBJ2-1,TRBV10-3,17,TGTGCCATCAGTGAGGCTAATCCGGGACTAGCGATCGGGGAGCAGTTCTTC,CAISEANPGLAIGEQFF
.,TRBD1,TRBJ1-2,TRBV6-5,14,TGTGCCAGCAGCGTACGACAGGGTAGCTATGGCTACACCTTC,CASSVRQGSYGYTF
few,.,TRBJ2-5,TRBV6-6,16,TGTGCCAGCAGTTACTCCCGGACTAGTAGGGGGGAGACCCAGTACTTC,CASSYSRTSRGETQYF
few,TRBD2,TRBJ2-3,TRBV5-4,16,TGTGCCAGCAGCTTGGCCGGGGGGAGAGGAGGAGATACGCAGTATTTT,CASSLAGGRGGDTQYF
few,.,TRBJ2-3,TRBV2,11,TGTGCCATCGGGTCCATAGATACGCAGTATTTT,CAIGSIDTQYF
few,.,TRBJ1-1,TRBV19,14,TGTGCCAGTAGTCTGGGGCAAAGGATCACTGAAGCTTTCTTT,CASSLGQRITEAFF
.,.,TRBJ2-7,TRBV11-2,14,TGTGCCAGCAGCTTAGCGGGGATCTCTTACGAGCAGTACTTC,CASSLAGISYEQYF
few,.,TRBJ2-3,TRBV5-1,15,TGCGCCAGCAGACGGGATGGACAGAACACAGATACGCAGTATTTT,CASRRDGQNTDTQYF
few,TRBD1,TRBJ2-7,TRBV5-1,14,TGCGCCAGCAGAGATACAGGGGCAGTTCAGGAGCAGTACTTC,CASRDTGAVQEQYF
.,TRBD2,TRBJ2-2,TRBV7-2,18,TGTGCCAGCAGCCCGACACTAGCGGGCTCCGCGAACACCGGGGAGCTGTTTTTT,CASSPTLAGSANTGELFF